This TCR beta chain was profiled in a study of T cell clusters in autoimmune cytopenias. Study background: Per sample, median TRB depth was roughly 50,000 reads, yielding a median roughly 2,400 distinct clonotypes.

One tube held mixed TRB-A and TRB-B primer pools for touch-down PCR. TCRdb reanalyzed the multiplex PCR reads and collapses them to one entry per CDR3 protein, without DNA. In total, the table holds some 6,100 distinct CDR3 sequences. The CDR3 length is 14 residues. CDR1 SGHTA and CDR2 FQGNSA come from the germline V gene. About 37,500 genome equivalents of blood DNA were amplified for TRB. This sample also appeared in a second study, on T cell repertoires in aging, cancer and after chemotherapy. According to that study: Repeat sampling of healthy donors over several months to years showed clear clonal overlap. The repertoire data cannot show anything about immunological memory following chemotherapy.

This receptor was identified in a human donor in good health. Sequencing was done on a sample of peripheral blood. The V gene is TRBV7-2, the J gene TRBJ2-5; TCRdb outputs TRBD2, but without DNA this stays unchecked. The CDR3 sequence: CASSFGPTWETQYF.